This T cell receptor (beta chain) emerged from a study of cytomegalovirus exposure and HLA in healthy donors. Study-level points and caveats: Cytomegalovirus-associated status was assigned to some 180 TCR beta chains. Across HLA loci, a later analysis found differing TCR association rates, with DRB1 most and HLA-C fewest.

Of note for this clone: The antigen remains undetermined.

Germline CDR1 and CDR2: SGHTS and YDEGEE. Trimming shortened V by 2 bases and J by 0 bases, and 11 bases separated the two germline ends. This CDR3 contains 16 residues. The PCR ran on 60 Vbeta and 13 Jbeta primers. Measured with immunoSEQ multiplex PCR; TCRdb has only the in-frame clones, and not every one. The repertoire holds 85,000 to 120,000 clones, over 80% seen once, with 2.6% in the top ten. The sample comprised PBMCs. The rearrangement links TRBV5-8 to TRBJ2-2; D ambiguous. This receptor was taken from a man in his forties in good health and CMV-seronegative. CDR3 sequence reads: CASSFLTFTNTGELFF. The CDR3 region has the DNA TGTGCCAGCAGCTTCCTTACTTTTACGAACACCGGGGAGCTGTTTTTT.